The entry that follows covers one T cell receptor (beta chain) sequence. These data come from a study of blood T cell repertoires in COVID-19. For the study at large: The study drew acute and convalescent COVID-19 samples from the United States, Italy and Spain. The cDNA or gDNA used as material had been derived from T cells, B-cell-depleted T cells, or PBMCs.

V lost 1 base to trimming and J lost 10 bases; unmatched junction nucleotides: 9. Germline CDR1 SEHNR, CDR2 FQNEAQ (reference sequence). This CDR3 has 16 amino acids. Under the authors' procedure: Amplification of reference gene primers provided the estimated nucleated cell counts. Assay: immunoSEQ multiplex PCR; the TCRdb copy retains only in-frame clones and omits some. That table supplies the V and J calls and clone size; D and trimming were determined from the DNA. The sample has some 250,000 clones; 85% to 90% are singletons. The chain uses TRBV7-9 and TRBJ1-4; the match to TRBD1 covers 10 bases. The clonotype originates from a woman aged 40 to 50 who had recovered from COVID-19. The sequenced sample consisted of peripheral blood. The CDR3 DNA reads TGTGCCAGCAGCTTAGGGGGCGACAGGGGGCGCGCAAAACTGTTTTTT. It codes for CASSLGGDRGRAKLFF.